This record covers a single TCR beta chain. Its cognate antigen is unknown. The CDR3 covers 14 residues. V was pared by 2 bases and J by 5 bases, with 13 bases between. CDR1 and CDR2 (germline): SGHRS, YFSETQ. TCRdb re-called the 5' RACE reads through MiXCR, storing one row per CDR3 protein. The sample lists hundreds of thousands of distinct CDR3 sequences, about 12% occurring once. This sample stems from a study of CD8 T cells in ankylosing spondylitis. Study-level findings and limits: In peripheral blood, disease-linked CD8+ clones occurred at relatively low frequencies. What appeared characteristic of ankylosing spondylitis blood was a TCR beta motif of several highly homologous variants.

The sequenced sample was blood, either unsorted or a sorted T cell fraction (not recorded which). The clonotype comes from a male donor with ankylosing spondylitis. V and J are TRBV5-1 and TRBJ1-1; D gene unclear. The CDR3 region has the DNA TGCGCCAGCAGCTTTACGGGAGATTTGACTGAAGCTTTCTTT. Translated: CASSFTGDLTEAFF.